These 5 T cell receptor beta chains were all obtained from the same sample, sequenced in a study of T cells in Graves' hyperthyroidism and ophthalmopathy (dated by TCRdb to between 2019 and 2020). The library was built by means of multiplex PCR. Reads for this sample came from an Illumina HiSeq 2000. The TCR beta CDR3 regions were amplified from RNA transcripts. A first-round RT-PCR of the TCR CDR3 used the HTBI primer set with the Qiagen OneStep RT-PCR kit. The public sequencing data were trimmed at Q25 with fastp and processed into clonotypes with MiXCR by TCRdb, which kept only in-frame beta chains. Each entry is one CDR3 protein sequence, shown with its most common DNA and genes. The sample table shows 700,000 or so distinct CDR3 sequences, and approximately 16% are seen once. Of the sample, under 8.5% is held by the ten largest clones. Sequenced input: blood. The source is a man between 18 and 29 years old with Graves' hyperthyroidism.

This clonotype has at least ten counts. The chain joins TRBV7-9 to TRBJ2-5; D not resolved. The V and J ends lost 2 bases and 5 bases respectively, with 15 bases between them. The V gene's germline CDR1 is SEHNR and CDR2 FQNEAQ (reference sequence). The CDR3 contains 15 residues. CDR3 DNA: TGTGCCAGCAGCTTACCGCTCTCGCCTCGGGAGACCCAGTACTTC. Protein sequence: CASSLPLSPRETQYF.

The rearrangement joins TRBV6-2 or TRBV6-3 to TRBJ2-1; D remains ambiguous. Trimming stripped 0 bases from V and 9 bases from J, with 6 bases between. The germline gives CDR1 MNHEY, CDR2 SVGEGT. CDR3 length: 12 amino acids. Written as DNA, the CDR3 is TGTGCCAGCAGTTACTCGACCGTTGAGCAGTTCTTC. This gives the protein CASSYSTVEQFF.

This chain uses TRBV20-1 with TRBJ2-1; 8 bases fit TRBD2. Trimming cost V 1 base and J 6 bases; bases outside gene matches: 14. Germline CDR1 DFQATT, CDR2 SNEGSKA (reference sequence). The CDR3 has 17 amino acids. This CDR3 is CSARVSSGRGLANEQFF. In DNA form, the CDR3 reads TGCAGTGCTAGAGTCTCGAGCGGGAGAGGTTTGGCCAATGAGCAGTTCTTC.

This clonotype was counted between two and nine times. V is TRBV2 and J is TRBJ1-3; D is unresolved. Trimming removed 0 bases from V and 4 bases from J, with 4 bases in between. Germline CDR1 reads SNHLY; CDR2 reads FYNNEI. CDR3 size: 13 residues. CDR3 sequence: CASSEAVGNTIYF. The CDR3 DNA follows: TGTGCCAGCAGTGAAGCGGTCGGAAACACCATATATTTT.

This clonotype was counted only a few times. V and J are TRBV12-3 or TRBV12-4 and TRBJ1-3; maybe TRBD1 (5 bases). The CDR3 is 13 residues long. Trimming left V 6 bases short and J 2 bases short, with 8 bases between. CDR3 sequence: CASSWDPGNTIYF. The CDR3 region has the DNA TGTGCCAGCAGCTGGGACCCTGGAAACACCATATATTTT.